The T cell receptor beta chain under discussion was sequenced for a study of OX40 agonist ivuxolimab in advanced cancers. Details on this clone: What it binds is not known.

The investigators sampled blood at baseline, at cycle 4 day 1, and at cycle 7 day 1. General study points: The authors also found low normalized T-cell clonal expansion in some nonresponders.

V lost 6 bases to trimming and J lost 5 bases, with 12 bases between them. CDR1 MNHEY and CDR2 SMNVEV come from the germline V gene (reference sequence). The CDR3 extends over 13 amino acids. Here immunoSEQ multiplex PCR was the method, and the copy in TCRdb shows in-frame clones only, minus some. Here the sample spans tens of thousands of clones, approximately 84% being singletons. The clonotype was recovered from an adult with an advanced solid tumor such as melanoma, head and neck, liver or kidney cancer. The rearrangement uses TRBV27 and TRBJ2-3, with a weak D call TRBD1 (5 bases). Here the sequenced sample was CD4+ or CD8+ T cells sorted from blood, taken in a trial of the OX40 agonist ivuxolimab. In nucleotides, the CDR3 is TGTGCCAGCAGGGTACTGGGGCTAGATACGCAGTATTTT. Translating it yields CASRVLGLDTQYF.